The present TCR beta chain was sequenced within a study of shared clonotypes between healthy human individuals. The table lists this clone with a few counts. Generated by immunoSEQ multiplex PCR, the TCRdb table keeps only in-frame clones and is missing some. The repertoire holds roughly 2,300,000 clones, with roughly 90% as singletons. Germline loops: CDR1 MGHDK, CDR2 SYGVNS. This CDR3 region has 12 residues. V shed 1 base and J shed 6 bases, with 6 bases lying between them. Sequenced: naive CD4+ T cells from PBMCs. This sample's subset: CD45RA+ positively selected. This receptor was identified in a man aged 18 to 35 in good health. Some clones in this sample may be carry-over from other donors' samples. This chain uses TRBV25-1 with TRBJ1-1; no firm D call. The chain's CDR3 is CASSEFSSEAFF. In DNA form, the CDR3 reads TGTGCCAGCAGTGAATTCAGTTCTGAAGCTTTCTTT. The full variable domain, with the rest looked up from reference TRBV25-1 and TRBJ1-1, is EADIYQTPRYLVIGTGKKITLECSQTMGHDKMYWYQQDPGMELHLIHYSYGVNSTEKGDLSSESTVSRIRTEHFPLTLESARPSHTSQYLCASSEFSSEAFFGQGTRLTVV.